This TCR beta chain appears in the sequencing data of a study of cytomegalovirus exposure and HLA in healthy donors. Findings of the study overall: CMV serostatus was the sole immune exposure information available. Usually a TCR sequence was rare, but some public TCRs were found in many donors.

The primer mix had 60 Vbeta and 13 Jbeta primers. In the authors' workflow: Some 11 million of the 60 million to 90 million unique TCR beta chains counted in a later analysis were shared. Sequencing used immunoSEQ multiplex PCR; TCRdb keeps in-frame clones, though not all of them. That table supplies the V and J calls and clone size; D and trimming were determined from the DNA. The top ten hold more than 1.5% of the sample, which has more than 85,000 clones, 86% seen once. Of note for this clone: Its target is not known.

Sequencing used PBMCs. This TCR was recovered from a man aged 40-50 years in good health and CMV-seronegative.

The CDR3 DNA sequence: TGTGCCAGCAGCTTGGATGGGGGGAGGACTGAGCCCCAGCATTTT. Translation gives CASSLDGGRTEPQHF. The chain links TRBV5-4 to TRBJ1-5; maybe TRBD1 (5 bases). Trimming left V 0 bases short and J 8 bases short, with 15 bases between. The CDR3 sequence is 15 residues long. Germline CDR1 is SGHNT and CDR2 is YYREEE (reference sequence).